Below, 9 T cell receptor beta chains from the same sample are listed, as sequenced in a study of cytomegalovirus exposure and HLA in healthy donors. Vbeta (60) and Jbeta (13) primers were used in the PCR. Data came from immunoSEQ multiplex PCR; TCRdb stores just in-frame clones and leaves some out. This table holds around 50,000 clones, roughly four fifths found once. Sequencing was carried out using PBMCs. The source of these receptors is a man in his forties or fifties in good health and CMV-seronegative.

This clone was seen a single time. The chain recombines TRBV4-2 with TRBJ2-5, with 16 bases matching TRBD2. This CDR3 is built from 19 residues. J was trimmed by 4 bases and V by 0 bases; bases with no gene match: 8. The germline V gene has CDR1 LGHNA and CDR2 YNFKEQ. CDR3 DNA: TGTGCCAGCAGCCAAGATCGCGGGACTAGCGGGGGGGAGAGAGAGACCCAGTACTTC. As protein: CASSQDRGTSGGERETQYF.

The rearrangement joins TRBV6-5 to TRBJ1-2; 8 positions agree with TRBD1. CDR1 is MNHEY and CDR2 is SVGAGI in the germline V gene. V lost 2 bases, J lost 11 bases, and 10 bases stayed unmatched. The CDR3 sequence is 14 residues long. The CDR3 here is CASSYTPGQGVYTF. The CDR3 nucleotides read TGTGCCAGCAGTTACACCCCAGGACAGGGTGTTTACACCTTC.

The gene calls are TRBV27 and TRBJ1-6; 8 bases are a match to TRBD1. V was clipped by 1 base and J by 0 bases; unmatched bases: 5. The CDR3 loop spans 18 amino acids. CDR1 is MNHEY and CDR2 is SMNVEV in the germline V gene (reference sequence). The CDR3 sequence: CASSLLMTGVSYNSPLHF. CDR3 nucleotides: TGTGCCAGCAGTTTATTGATGACAGGGGTCTCCTATAATTCACCCCTCCACTTT.

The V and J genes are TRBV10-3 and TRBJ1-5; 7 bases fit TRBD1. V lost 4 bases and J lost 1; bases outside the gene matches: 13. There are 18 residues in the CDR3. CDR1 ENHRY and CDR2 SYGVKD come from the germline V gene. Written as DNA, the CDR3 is TGTGCCATCAGTGCAGGCCAGGGGGGAGCAATGAGCAATCAGCCCCAGCATTTT. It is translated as CAISAGQGGAMSNQPQHF.

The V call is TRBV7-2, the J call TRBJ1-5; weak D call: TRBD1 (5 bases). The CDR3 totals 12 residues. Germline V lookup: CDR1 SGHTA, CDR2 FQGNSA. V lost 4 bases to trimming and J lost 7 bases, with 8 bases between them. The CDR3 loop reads CASSSGSQPQHF. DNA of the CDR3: TGTGCCAGCAGCTCAGGGTCCCAGCCCCAGCATTTT.

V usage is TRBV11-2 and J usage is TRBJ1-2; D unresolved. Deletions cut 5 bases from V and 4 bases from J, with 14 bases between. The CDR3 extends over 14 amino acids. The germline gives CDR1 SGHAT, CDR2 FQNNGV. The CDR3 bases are TGTGCCAGCAGCCCAACAACAGTCGGCTATGGCTACACCTTC. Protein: CASSPTTVGYGYTF.

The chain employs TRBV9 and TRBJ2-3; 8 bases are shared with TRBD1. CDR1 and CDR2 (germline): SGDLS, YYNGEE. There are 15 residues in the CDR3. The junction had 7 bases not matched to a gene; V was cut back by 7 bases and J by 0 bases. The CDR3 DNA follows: TGTGCCAGCGTTCAGGGGGCCTCCAGCACAGATACGCAGTATTTT. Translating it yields CASVQGASSTDTQYF.

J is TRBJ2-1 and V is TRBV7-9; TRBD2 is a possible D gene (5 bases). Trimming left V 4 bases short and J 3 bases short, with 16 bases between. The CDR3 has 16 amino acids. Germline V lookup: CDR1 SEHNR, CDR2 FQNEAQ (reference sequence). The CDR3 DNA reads TGTGCCAGCAGCTCGGCGGAGAGGGTCAGCTACAATGAGCAGTTCTTC. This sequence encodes CASSSAERVSYNEQFF.

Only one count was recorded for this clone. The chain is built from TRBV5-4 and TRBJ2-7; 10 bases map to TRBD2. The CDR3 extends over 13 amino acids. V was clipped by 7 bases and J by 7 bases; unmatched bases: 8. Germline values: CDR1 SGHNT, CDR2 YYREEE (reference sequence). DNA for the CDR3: TGTGCCAGCGCATCTAAACTAGCGGGAGAGCAGTACTTC. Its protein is CASASKLAGEQYF.